This T cell receptor (beta chain) was identified in a study of monozygotic twins with inflammatory bowel disease. TCRdb reprocessed the 5' RACE reads, keeping one entry per CDR3 protein, no DNA. Reported are about 210,000 distinct CDR3 sequences; the ten largest clones contain approximately 1.6%. Per the germline V gene, CDR1 is KGHSH and CDR2 is LQKENI. CDR3 length equals 14 residues. The rearrangement links TRBV18 to TRBJ2-7; TCRdb outputs TRBD2, but without DNA this stays unchecked. The sequence was collected from a human donor with ulcerative colitis or Crohn's disease, or a healthy co-twin of an affected twin (not recorded which). The sample taken for sequencing was blood. The chain's CDR3 is CASSPLPGLGEQYF.